This T cell receptor beta chain comes out of a study of CD8 T cell repertoires and HIV-1 epitope variants. Assay used: immunoSEQ multiplex PCR; TCRdb lists only in-frame clones, some missing. The sample consists of 2,500 to 3,000 clones, around 61% of them appearing once. Concerning this clone: The antigen remains unidentified.

The length of the CDR3 is 14 residues. Germline V gene sequence: CDR1 LGHNA, CDR2 YNFKEQ. V trimming: 1 base; J trimming: 4 bases; junction bases outside the gene matches: 3. The chain recombines TRBV4-2 with TRBJ1-2; 7 bases map to TRBD1. This receptor was taken from a male donor with HIV. What was sequenced was cultured CD8+ T cells derived from PBMCs. The CDR3 DNA reads as TGTGCCAGCAGCCAAGTGAGGGACAGCTATGGCTACACCTTC. Its translation: CASSQVRDSYGYTF.